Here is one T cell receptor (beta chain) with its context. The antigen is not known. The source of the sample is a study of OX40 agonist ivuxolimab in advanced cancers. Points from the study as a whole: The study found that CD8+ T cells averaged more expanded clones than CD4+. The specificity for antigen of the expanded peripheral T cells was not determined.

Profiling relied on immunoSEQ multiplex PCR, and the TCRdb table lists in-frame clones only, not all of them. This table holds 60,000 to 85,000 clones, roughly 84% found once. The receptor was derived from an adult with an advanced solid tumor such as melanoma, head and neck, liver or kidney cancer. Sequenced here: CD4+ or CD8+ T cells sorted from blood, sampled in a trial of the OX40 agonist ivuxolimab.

The CDR3 spells CASSMGAGTGQETQYF. The CDR3 DNA is TGTGCCAGTAGTATGGGTGCCGGGACAGGGCAAGAGACCCAGTACTTC. This rearrangement joins TRBV19 to TRBJ2-5; TRBD1 matches 9 bases. Germline V gives CDR1 LNHDA, CDR2 SQIVND (reference sequence). V was clipped by 3 bases and J by 2 bases; unmatched bases: 7. The CDR3 loop spans 16 amino acids.